These T cell receptor beta chains were read from a single sample in a study of human T cells and chemical hapten exposure. TCRdb re-called the RACE reads through MiXCR, storing one row per CDR3 protein. The table lists 80,000 to 95,000 distinct CDR3 sequences, approximately 9.9% of them singletons. The sample was whole blood, taken in connection with sensitization to the hapten diphenylcyclopropenone (DPC). The receptors stem from a man aged 40-49 years with alopecia areata. Some clones in this sample may be carry-over from other donors' samples. Both conserved end residues are part of each CDR3. The D gene is left open where the match is weak.

d_gene | j_gene | v_gene | CDR3aa
TRBD1 | TRBJ2-7 | TRBV2 | CASSEALTGGTRVPYEQYF
. | TRBJ2-7 | TRBV7-9 | CASERGDTAYEQYF
TRBD2 | TRBJ2-3 | TRBV6-2/TRBV6-3 | CASSSSLAGADTQYF
. | TRBJ2-2 | TRBV7-7 | CASSSQIVTASNTGELFF
TRBD2 | TRBJ2-5 | TRBV5-1 | CASRLAGGRQETQYF
. | TRBJ1-5 | TRBV14 | CASSQDCYRERNQPQHF
. | TRBJ2-7 | TRBV20-1 | CSARLLAIDEQYF
TRBD1 | TRBJ2-2 | TRBV7-2 | CASRNNRGGNTGELFF
. | TRBJ1-2 | TRBV25-1 | CASQGEDRDTF
TRBD1 | TRBJ2-3 | TRBV29-1 | CSVGGQGSGSDTQYF
. | TRBJ2-3 | TRBV12-3/TRBV12-4 | CASSVQQTDTQYF
TRBD1 | TRBJ2-2 | TRBV12-3/TRBV12-4 | CASTLRTGVGFDTGELFF
. | TRBJ1-2 | TRBV7-2 | CASSLKSTGDYGYTF
. | TRBJ1-4 | TRBV12-3/TRBV12-4 | CASSRGVGRNEKLFF